The 32 T cell receptor beta chains presented below share a single source sample, sequenced in a study of T cell responses to AZD1222 COVID-19 vaccine. The assay was immunoSEQ multiplex PCR, and TCRdb's table has in-frame clones only and misses some. The sample lists approximately 150,000 clones, more than 85% occurring once. This specimen was peripheral blood, taken on day 0 of AZD1222 vaccination. The receptors originated from an adult in good health.

This chain connects TRBV7-8 to TRBJ1-2; D gene unclear. The germline V gene has CDR1 SGHVS and CDR2 FQNEAQ. The ends were cut back, 1 base at V and 5 bases at J, with 11 bases in the middle. The length of the CDR3 is 14 residues. DNA for the CDR3: TGTGCCAGCAGCTTAGAGCTAGGGAGATATGGCTACACCTTC. Amino acid sequence: CASSLELGRYGYTF.

This clone is a singleton in its sample. This sequence joins TRBV6-2 or TRBV6-3 and TRBJ1-5, with D tentatively TRBD1 (5 bases). With 4 bases removed from V and 4 bases from J, the gap between germline ends came to 8 bases. The CDR3 totals 13 residues. CDR1 and CDR2 from the germline V gene are MNHEY and SVGEGT. The CDR3 is CASSSQVNQPQHF. In nucleotides, the CDR3 is TGTGCCAGCAGTTCACAGGTTAATCAGCCCCAGCATTTT.

CDR3 bases: TGTGCCACCGGTATGGGGGGACTAGCTTACGAGCAGTACTTC. Amino acids: CATGMGGLAYEQYF. The chain recombines TRBV5-5 with TRBJ2-7; TRBD2 matches 9 bases. Germline loops: CDR1 SGHKS, CDR2 YYEKEE (reference sequence). The J segment lost 4 bases and the V segment lost 9 bases, leaving 11 bases of the junction unmatched. This CDR3 is 14 amino acids long.

The J gene is TRBJ1-4, the V gene TRBV28; 9 positions match TRBD1. The length of the CDR3 is 14 residues. Trimming at V came to 7 bases and at J to 5 bases, leaving 5 bases not matched to a gene. The V gene's germline CDR1 is MDHEN and CDR2 SYDVKM. The chain's CDR3 is CASTYGTGNEKLFF. CDR3 coding DNA: TGTGCCAGCACCTACGGGACAGGGAATGAAAAACTGTTTTTT.

The chain is built from TRBV7-3 and TRBJ2-2, with 7 positions matching TRBD2. There are 15 residues in the CDR3. The J segment lost 1 base and the V segment lost 1 base, leaving 0 bases of the junction unmatched. The germline V gene has CDR1 SGHTA and CDR2 FQGTGA. The CDR3 region has the DNA TGTGCCAGCAGCTTAAGCGGGGGGAACACCGGGGAGCTGTTTTTT. It encodes CASSLSGGNTGELFF. Based on the CDR3 plus reference TRBV7-3 and TRBJ2-2, the full variable domain is GAGVSQTPSNKVTEKGKYVELRCDPISGHTALYWYRQSLGQGPEFLIYFQGTGAADDSGLPNDRFFAVRPEGSVSTLKIQRTERGDSAVYLCASSLSGGNTGELFFGEGSRLTVL.

In its sample, this clone was seen once. The chain recombines TRBV5-6 with TRBJ2-7; D may be TRBD1 (6 bases). CDR1 and CDR2 from the germline V gene are SGHDT and YYEEEE. Between the trimmed V and J ends, which lost 4 bases and 7 bases, there was a span of 18 bases. The CDR3 is made up of 14 amino acids. CDR3 bases: TGTGCCAGCAGCCCATGGACAGACTGGCGGGAGCAGTACTTC. Translation gives CASSPWTDWREQYF. The variable domain in full, completed from reference TRBV5-6 and TRBJ2-7, reads DAGVTQSPTHLIKTRGQQVTLRCSPKSGHDTVSWYQQALGQGPQFIFQYYEEEERQRGNFPDRFSGHQFPNYSSELNVNALLLGDSALYLCASSPWTDWREQYFGPGTRLTVT.

The chain recombines TRBV19 with TRBJ2-7, with D maybe TRBD2 (6 bases). CDR1 is LNHDA, CDR2 SQIVND, per germline (reference sequence). The CDR3 covers 13 residues. The V end lost 5 bases, the J end lost 2 bases, and 10 bases lay between the germline ends. This CDR3 reads CASSGRPAYEQYF. DNA for the CDR3: TGTGCCAGTAGTGGGAGGCCAGCCTACGAGCAGTACTTC.

This rearrangement joins TRBV3-1 (or the pseudogene TRBV3-2) to TRBJ1-2, with 7 bases that match TRBD1. Trimming took 0 bases from V and 4 from J; bases not matched to a gene: 5. This CDR3 contains 15 residues. Per germline, CDR1 LGHDT and CDR2 YNNKEL (reference sequence). The DNA for the CDR3 is TGTGCCAGCAGCCAAGATATAGACAGGGCCTATGGCTACACCTTC. Its protein product is CASSQDIDRAYGYTF.

The chain couples TRBV12-3 or TRBV12-4 to TRBJ1-6; 7 positions match TRBD1. The V segment lost 5 bases and the J segment 10 bases; nucleotides outside the gene matches: 5. The CDR3 is made up of 13 amino acids. CDR3 sequence reads: CASSLTGESPLHF. CDR3 nucleotide sequence: TGTGCCAGCAGTCTCACAGGGGAATCACCCCTCCACTTT.

The chain uses TRBV11-2 and TRBJ2-1; TRBD2 matches at 10 bases. The CDR3 totals 16 residues. Unmatched junction bases numbered 7, after V lost 1 base and J lost 7 bases. CDR1 is SGHAT and CDR2 is FQNNGV in the germline V gene. CDR3 nucleotide sequence: TGTGCCAGCAGCTTAGGTAGCGGGGGGTTTACAAATGAGCAGTTCTTC. Translated, it gives CASSLGSGGFTNEQFF. Supplemented by reference TRBV11-2 and TRBJ2-1, the full variable domain reads EAGVAQSPRYKIIEKRQSVAFWCNPISGHATLYWYQQILGQGPKLLIQFQNNGVVDDSQLPKDRFSAERLKGVDSTLKIQPAKLEDSAVYLCASSLGSGGFTNEQFFGPGTRLTVL.

The chain links TRBV27 to TRBJ1-2; maybe TRBD1 (5 bases). The germline V and J ends were trimmed by 0 bases and 5 bases, with 16 bases remaining between them. Germline CDR1 reads MNHEY; CDR2 reads SMNVEV (reference sequence). CDR3 length: 16 amino acids. CDR3 nucleotides: TGTGCCAGCAGTTTATCGAGGGGTACGGCTCAATATGGCTACACCTTC. This gives the protein CASSLSRGTAQYGYTF.

The chain carries TRBV28 and TRBJ1-5, with a possible D match to TRBD1 (5 bases). Trimming took 7 bases from V and 6 from J, leaving 16 bases between them. The CDR3 runs to 14 residues. The V gene's germline CDR1 is MDHEN and CDR2 SYDVKM. The CDR3 protein is CASTHVDQGQPQHF. The CDR3 DNA reads as TGTGCCAGCACCCACGTAGACCAGGGTCAGCCCCAGCATTTT.

CDR3 in amino acids: CASSLVSGAGELFF. The CDR3 region has the DNA TGCGCCAGCAGCTTGGTCTCGGGGGCCGGGGAGCTGTTTTTT. This chain joins TRBV5-1 and TRBJ2-2, with D maybe TRBD2 (6 bases). The CDR3 runs 14 residues. V lost 0 bases and J 6 bases, leaving 9 bases between the germline ends. Per germline, CDR1 SGHRS and CDR2 YFSETQ.

The chain couples TRBV5-6 to TRBJ1-2; D remains unclear. CDR1 and CDR2 from the germline V gene are SGHDT and YYEEEE. The CDR3 is 13 amino acids. The V end was cut by 1 base, the J end by 8 bases, with 12 bases between. CDR3 region: CASSLNPERGYTF. In DNA form, the CDR3 reads TGTGCCAGCAGCTTGAATCCCGAAAGGGGCTACACCTTC. The whole variable domain, remainder taken from reference TRBV5-6 and TRBJ1-2, is DAGVTQSPTHLIKTRGQQVTLRCSPKSGHDTVSWYQQALGQGPQFIFQYYEEEERQRGNFPDRFSGHQFPNYSSELNVNALLLGDSALYLCASSLNPERGYTFGSGTRLTVV.

The chain combines TRBV7-2 with TRBJ2-3; D unclear. The CDR3 contains 13 residues. The germline V gene has CDR1 SGHTA and CDR2 FQGNSA. The V end lost 1 base, the J end lost 4 bases, and 6 bases lay between the germline ends. The CDR3 DNA reads TGTGCCAGCAGCTTAGGGGTAGCAGATACGCAGTATTTT. This encodes CASSLGVADTQYF.

The rearrangement uses TRBV5-6 and TRBJ1-2, with D tentatively TRBD1 (6 bases). This CDR3 is 13 amino acids long. V was shortened by 4 bases and J by 2 bases, with 9 bases between the two germline ends. Germline V CDR1 and CDR2: SGHDT, YYEEEE. The CDR3 sequence is CASSPDRNYGYTF. For the CDR3, the DNA is TGTGCCAGCAGCCCTGACAGGAACTATGGCTACACCTTC.

This chain joins TRBV4-2 and TRBJ1-1; D is unclear. The ends were cut back, 0 bases at V and 2 bases at J, with 1 base in the middle. CDR1 and CDR2 from the germline V gene are LGHNA and YNFKEQ. This CDR3 contains 12 residues. This CDR3 reads CASSQDNTEAFF. CDR3 coding DNA: TGTGCCAGCAGCCAAGACAACACTGAAGCTTTCTTT.

This clone was observed a few times. This sequence joins TRBV5-1 and TRBJ1-6; TRBD1 aligns across 8 bases. Trimming took 3 bases from V and 6 from J; bases not matched to a gene: 2. Germline V lookup: CDR1 SGHRS, CDR2 YFSETQ. The CDR3 contains 14 residues. The CDR3 region has the DNA TGCGCCAGCAGCTCTGGACAGGGTAATTCACCCCTCCACTTT. This gives the protein CASSSGQGNSPLHF.

The CDR3 DNA reads TGTGCCAGCAGCGAGGACAGGGGGCGCCTTGGGGCCAACGTCCTGACTTTC. It codes for CASSEDRGRLGANVLTF. This sequence joins TRBV5-6 and TRBJ2-6, with 11 positions matching TRBD1. The V segment lost 4 bases and the J segment 3 bases; nucleotides outside the gene matches: 6. This CDR3 contains 17 residues. The germline gives CDR1 SGHDT, CDR2 YYEEEE.

This clone has a single count. This chain joins TRBV11-2 and TRBJ2-1; maybe TRBD1 (5 bases). Germline V gives CDR1 SGHAT, CDR2 FQNNGV. CDR3 size: 15 residues. Trimming pared 0 bases from V and 4 bases from J, leaving 10 bases between. CDR3 protein: CASSLETAFYNEQFF. The CDR3 DNA sequence: TGTGCCAGCAGCTTAGAGACAGCCTTTTACAATGAGCAGTTCTTC. The full variable domain, in which reference TRBV11-2 and TRBJ2-1 provide the parts outside the CDR3, is EAGVAQSPRYKIIEKRQSVAFWCNPISGHATLYWYQQILGQGPKLLIQFQNNGVVDDSQLPKDRFSAERLKGVDSTLKIQPAKLEDSAVYLCASSLETAFYNEQFFGPGTRLTVL.

The rearrangement links TRBV4-1 to TRBJ2-6; D is uncertain. CDR1 is MGHRA and CDR2 is YSYEKL in the germline V gene. Trimming shortened V by 3 bases and J by 4 bases, and 16 bases separated the two germline ends. The CDR3 is 17 residues long. The CDR3 spells CASSHGRFSEGANVLTF. CDR3 coding DNA: TGCGCCAGCAGCCATGGACGGTTCTCTGAGGGGGCCAACGTCCTGACTTTC.

The chain combines TRBV30 with TRBJ1-6; D is possibly TRBD1 (6 bases). The CDR3 is 12 residues long. The germline V gene encodes CDR1 GTSNPN and CDR2 SVGIG (reference sequence). Trimming removed 3 bases from V and 6 bases from J, with 6 bases in between. The CDR3 sequence is CAWRGANSPLHF. The DNA for the CDR3 is TGTGCCTGGAGGGGGGCTAATTCACCCCTCCACTTT.

This clone was seen once. The gene calls are TRBV7-2 and TRBJ1-2; the D gene is possibly TRBD1 (6 bases). The CDR3 is 13 amino acids. V was clipped by 5 bases and J by 8 bases, with 15 bases between them. Germline assignment: CDR1 SGHTA and CDR2 FQGNSA. The chain's CDR3 is CASSLRGVEGYTF. As DNA, the CDR3 is TGTGCCAGCAGCCTCAGGGGAGTTGAGGGCTACACCTTC.

The J gene is TRBJ2-3, the V gene TRBV24-1; 8 positions agree with TRBD1. Per germline, CDR1 KGHDR and CDR2 SFDVKD. Losses at the gene ends were 7 bases for V and 2 bases for J; bases not matched to a gene: 1. The CDR3 is 13 amino acids. CDR3 nucleotide sequence: TGTGCCACCAGCAGGGGGCACACAGATACGCAGTATTTT. Its translation is CATSRGHTDTQYF.

In this sample, this clone turned up once. This chain connects TRBV4-1 to TRBJ2-5; D might be TRBD1 or TRBD2, each matching 6 bases. The CDR3 runs to 15 residues. V was shortened by 1 base and J by 5 bases, with 14 bases between the two germline ends. The germline gives CDR1 MGHRA, CDR2 YSYEKL. The CDR3 bases are TGCGCCAGCAGCCAAGCATCGGGGGCTGGGGAGACCCAGTACTTC. Protein product: CASSQASGAGETQYF.

V usage is TRBV18 and J usage is TRBJ2-1; weak D call: TRBD1 (6 bases). This CDR3 comprises 14 residues. Trimming left V 2 bases short and J 14 bases short, with 19 bases between. Germline V lookup: CDR1 KGHSH, CDR2 LQKENI. The CDR3 DNA follows: TGTGCCAGCTCACCAACCGAGGGCCGGGACACGGAGTTCTTC. Encoded protein: CASSPTEGRDTEFF.

J is TRBJ1-5 and V is TRBV4-3; TRBD1 might be the D (6 bases). The CDR3 sequence is 15 residues long. Between the trimmed V and J ends, which lost 3 bases and 4 bases, there was a span of 13 bases. Germline assignment: CDR1 LGHNA and CDR2 YSLEER. CDR3 DNA: TGCGCCAGCAGCCAGATCCTGGACAGTAATCAGCCCCAGCATTTT. This translates into CASSQILDSNQPQHF.

J is TRBJ1-4 and V is TRBV4-1; no reliable D call. Germline V CDR1 and CDR2: MGHRA, YSYEKL. The CDR3 runs to 13 residues. V was clipped by 2 bases and J by 7 bases, with 8 bases between them. Here the CDR3 reads CASSQQVGEKLFF. The CDR3 bases are TGCGCCAGCAGCCAACAGGTTGGTGAAAAACTGTTTTTT.

This clone was seen a handful of times. J is TRBJ2-5 and V is TRBV2; D perhaps matches TRBD2 (5 bases). CDR3 length equals 14 residues. Germline-derived CDR1 and CDR2 are SNHLY and FYNNEI. The V end was cut by 6 bases, the J end by 1 base, with 12 bases between. The CDR3 here is CASRSSLSQETQYF. In DNA form, the CDR3 reads TGTGCCAGCAGATCTAGCCTTTCCCAAGAGACCCAGTACTTC.

The CDR3 protein is CASIPGHSETQYF. CDR3 sequence (DNA): TGTGCCAGCATCCCGGGACACTCAGAGACCCAGTACTTC. The chain joins TRBV6-2 or TRBV6-3 to TRBJ2-5; D is perhaps TRBD1 (6 bases). The CDR3 sequence is 13 residues long. V was cut by 7 bases and J by 4 bases, with 13 bases left in between. Germline V gene sequence: CDR1 MNHEY, CDR2 SVGEGT.

J is TRBJ1-2 and V is TRBV7-9; no definite D call. Per the germline V gene, CDR1 is SEHNR and CDR2 is FQNEAQ (reference sequence). The CDR3 has 13 residues. The germline V and J ends were trimmed by 2 bases and 5 bases, with 9 bases remaining between them. CDR3 in amino acids: CASSLMEGYGYTF. In nucleotides, the CDR3 is TGTGCCAGCAGCTTAATGGAAGGTTATGGCTACACCTTC.

CDR3 nucleotide sequence: TGTGCCAGCAGTGCGGACTTTCTCACCGGGGAGCTGTTTTTT. This sequence encodes CASSADFLTGELFF. This chain uses TRBV2 with TRBJ2-2; possibly TRBD2 for D (5 bases). The CDR3 consists of 14 residues. V gave up 4 bases and J gave up 4 bases, with 10 bases separating them. Looked up from germline, CDR1 is SNHLY and CDR2 is FYNNEI.